This entry concerns a single TCR beta chain. This CDR3 is built from 14 residues. Germline trimming cut 2 bases from V and 5 bases from J; bases unmatched to any gene: 6. Germline assignment: CDR1 SGHNT and CDR2 YYREEE (reference sequence). Method: immunoSEQ multiplex PCR; TCRdb's copy keeps in-frame clones and lacks some. The profile shows some 140,000 clones, 92% of them singletons. This sample was taken from a study of control samples from healthy donors and cancer patients. The sequenced material came from blood. The sequence came from a man aged 25-45 years in good health. The rearrangement joins TRBV5-4 to TRBJ1-1; TRBD1 agrees at 7 bases. The CDR3 here is CASSFRQGGTEAFF. CDR3 sequence (DNA): TGTGCCAGCAGCTTCCGCCAGGGGGGGACTGAAGCTTTCTTT.